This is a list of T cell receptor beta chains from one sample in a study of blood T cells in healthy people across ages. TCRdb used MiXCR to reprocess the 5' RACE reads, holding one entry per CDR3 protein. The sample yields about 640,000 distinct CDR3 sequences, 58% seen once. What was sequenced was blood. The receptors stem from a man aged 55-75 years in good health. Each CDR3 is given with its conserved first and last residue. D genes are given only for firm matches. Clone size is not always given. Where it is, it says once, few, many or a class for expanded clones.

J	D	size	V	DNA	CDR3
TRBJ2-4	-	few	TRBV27	TGTGCCAGCAGTTTATCAGGGGCCAAAAACATTCAGTACTTC	CASSLSGAKNIQYF
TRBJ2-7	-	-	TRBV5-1	TGCGCCAGCAGCCCTGGTACACTTAGCTCCTACGAGCAGTACTTC	CASSPGTLSSYEQYF
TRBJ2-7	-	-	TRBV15	TGTGCCACCAGCAGAGATGGGTCCTCCCAGCAGTACTTC	CATSRDGSSQQYF
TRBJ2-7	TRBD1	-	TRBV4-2	TGTGCCAGCAGCCTTCGACAGGGGTCGGACTACGAGCAGTACTTC	CASSLRQGSDYEQYF
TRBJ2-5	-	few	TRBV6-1	TGTGCCAGCAGTGAGGCTATTGGACGGCAAGAGACCCAGTACTTC	CASSEAIGRQETQYF
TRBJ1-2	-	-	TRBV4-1	TGCGCCAGCAGCCAAGTTGGGGGTTACTATGGCTACACCTTC	CASSQVGGYYGYTF
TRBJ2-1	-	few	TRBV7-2	TGTGCCAGCAGATCCACCGGGACTCCAAATGGGGGGCAGTTCTTC	CASRSTGTPNGGQFF
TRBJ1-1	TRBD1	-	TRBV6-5	TGTGCCAGCAGACGCGGACAGGGGCCACACACTGAAGCTTTCTTT	CASRRGQGPHTEAFF
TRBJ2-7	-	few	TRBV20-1	TGCAGTGCTCAATTGGGCGGAGGGACCTACGAGCAGTACTTC	CSAQLGGGTYEQYF
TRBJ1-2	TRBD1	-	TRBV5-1	TGCGCCAGCAGCTCGACAGGGGCCGTCTATGGCTACACCTTC	CASSSTGAVYGYTF
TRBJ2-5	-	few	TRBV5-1	TGCGCCAGCAGCACCTTCCAGGCCCTCCAAGAGACCCAGTACTTC	CASSTFQALQETQYF
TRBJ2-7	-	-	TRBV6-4	TGTGCCAGCAGTGACTCTACACTGCCTCGGCCGCCCAGGGAGGAGCAGTACTTC	CASSDSTLPRPPREEQYF
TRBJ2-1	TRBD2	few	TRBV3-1	TGTGCCAGCAGCCAAGCTCTAGAGGGACTAGCGGGGGGGTACAATGAGCAGTTCTTC	CASSQALEGLAGGYNEQFF
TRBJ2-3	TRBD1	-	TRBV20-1	TGCAGTGCCGCCCCGGGACAGGGCACAGATACGCAGTATTTT	CSAAPGQGTDTQYF
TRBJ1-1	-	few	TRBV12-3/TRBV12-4	TGTGCCAGCAGTTCGGGCACAGGGAAACCTTTCTTT	CASSSGTGKPFF
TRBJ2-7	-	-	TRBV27	TGTGCCAGCAGACAAACCACAGGGCAGTCCTACGAGCAGTACTTC	CASRQTTGQSYEQYF
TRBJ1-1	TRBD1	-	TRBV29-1	TGCAGCGTTGGGGACAGGAGTTTGAACACTGAAGCTTTCTTT	CSVGDRSLNTEAFF
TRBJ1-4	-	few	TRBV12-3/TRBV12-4	TGTGCCAGCAAGTCGGTATGGGGTGCTAATGAAAAACTGTTTTTT	CASKSVWGANEKLFF
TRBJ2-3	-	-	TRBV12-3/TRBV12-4	TGTGCCAGCAGTGTGGACTCGTACACAGATACGCAGTATTTT	CASSVDSYTDTQYF
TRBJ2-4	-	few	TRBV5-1	TGCGCCAGCAGACTCGGGACCCAGCGGGAAAACATTCAGTACTTC	CASRLGTQRENIQYF
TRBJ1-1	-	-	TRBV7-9	TGTGCCAGCAGCCTCGACACTGATCGTGAAGCTTTCTTT	CASSLDTDREAFF
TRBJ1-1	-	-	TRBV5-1	TGCACCAGCAGCGCCACAGGGTACACTGAAGCTTTCTTT	CTSSATGYTEAFF
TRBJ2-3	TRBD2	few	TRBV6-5	TGTGCCAGCAGTGCGGGACTAGCCCGCACAGATACGCAGTATTTT	CASSAGLARTDTQYF